This TCR beta chain was captured in a study of blood T cell repertoires in COVID-19. Germline trimming cut 5 bases from V and 7 bases from J; bases unmatched to any gene: 9. Germline V gene lookup returns CDR1 MDHEN and CDR2 SYDVKM. The CDR3 has 14 amino acids. Original methodology: Reference gene primer amplification in the assay estimated nucleated cell counts. TCRdb's table, derived via immunoSEQ multiplex PCR, lists solely in-frame clones and lacks some. V and J calls plus clone size are reproduced from that table; the DNA served to infer D and trimming. The repertoire has some 45,000 clones, roughly nine tenths of them found once; the top ten carry roughly 6%.

The V and J genes are TRBV28 and TRBJ1-2; 8 nucleotides match TRBD1. The sequenced sample was peripheral blood. The source of this sequence is a man between 70 and 80 years old with active COVID-19. This CDR3 is CASSVPQGAAGYTF. The CDR3 region has the DNA TGTGCCAGCAGTGTCCCCCAGGGGGCGGCTGGCTACACCTTC.